What follows describes a single TCR beta chain. The antigen is unknown. PCR amplification relied on 60 Vbeta primers (plus 13 Jbeta primers). The protocol was immunoSEQ multiplex PCR, while the TCRdb copy is restricted to in-frame clones and leaves out a portion. Counted here are about 190,000 clones, around 83% occurring once; the ten biggest clones make up 1.5% to 2%. The germline V gene encodes CDR1 SEHNR and CDR2 FQNEAQ (reference sequence). The CDR3 covers 16 residues. V was pared by 1 base and J by 0 bases, with 6 bases of the junction left unmatched. This entry comes from a study of cytomegalovirus exposure and HLA in healthy donors. Study at large: Of the donors genotyped, about 390 in all, 65% to 90% fell in the Caucasian-associated ancestry cluster.

Study-level findings and limits: Later on, an analysis showed TCR association rates differing by HLA locus, with DRB1 the most and HLA-C the fewest. In vitro assays verified that three CMV-associated chains recognized CMV antigens specifically.

Material for sequencing was PBMCs. This receptor was identified in a man aged 40-49 years in good health and CMV-seropositive. This chain links TRBV7-9 with TRBJ2-7; 7 nucleotides agree with TRBD1. CDR3 nucleotide sequence: TGTGCCAGCAGCTTAGGAGGACAGGAAATCTCCTACGAGCAGTACTTC. It translates to CASSLGGQEISYEQYF.